These 23 T cell receptor beta chains were all obtained from the same sample, sequenced in a study of T cell repertoires in cytomegalovirus infection. No antigen is known for these receptors. TCRdb re-called the reads through MiXCR, storing one row per CDR3 protein. The repertoire holds approximately 1,000,000 distinct CDR3 sequences, with 25% to 40% as singletons. This specimen consisted of cultured CD8+ T cells from PBMCs, obtained from culture after CMV antigen stimulation. These receptors were collected from a human donor in good health (CMV status not recorded). Some clones in this sample may be carry-over from other donors' samples.

This clonotype turned up a few times. The rearrangement uses TRBV15 and TRBJ2-6; D possibly uses TRBD1 or TRBD2 (5 bases each). Germline V gene data show CDR1 as LNHNV and CDR2 as YYDKDF (reference sequence). CDR3 length: 17 amino acids. Trimming shortened V by 0 bases and J by 0 bases, and 9 bases separated the two germline ends. The CDR3, as DNA: TGTGCCACCAGCAGAGACGGGGACCTCTCTGGGGCCAACGTCCTGACTTTC. Translation gives CATSRDGDLSGANVLTF.

Only a few counts were recorded for this clonotype. The gene calls are TRBV27 and TRBJ1-2; possibly TRBD1 for D (6 bases). V shed 4 bases and J shed 8 bases, with 11 bases lying between them. This CDR3 has 12 residues. Germline-derived CDR1 and CDR2 are MNHEY and SMNVEV (reference sequence). The CDR3 coding sequence is TGTGCCAGCAGTTCAGGGGCCCGGGGCTACACCTTC. Amino acids: CASSSGARGYTF.

CDR3 DNA sequence: TGTGCCAGCAGTCAGGGGGGCGGTAGCGGGGCGACCCAGTACTTC. It translates to CASSQGGGSGATQYF. The J gene is TRBJ2-5, the V gene TRBV2; TRBD2 might be the D (8 bases). The CDR3 consists of 15 residues. Trimming left V 5 bases short and J 7 bases short, with 20 bases between. CDR1 is SNHLY, CDR2 FYNNEI, per germline.

The table lists this clonotype with a count of one. V is TRBV7-9 and J is TRBJ2-2, with D perhaps matching TRBD1 (5 bases). V gave up 4 bases and J gave up 13 bases, with 16 bases separating them. Germline V CDR1 and CDR2: SEHNR, FQNEAQ (reference sequence). The CDR3 totals 13 residues. For the CDR3, the DNA is TGTGCCAGCAGCTCTACGGACATGAACGGGCTGTTTTTT. As protein: CASSSTDMNGLFF. The variable domain in full, completed from reference TRBV7-9 and TRBJ2-2, reads DTGVSQNPRHKITKRGQNVTFRCDPISEHNRLYWYRQTLGQGPEFLTYFQNEAQLEKSRLLSDRFSAERPKGSFSTLEIQRTEQGDSAMYLCASSSTDMNGLFFGEGSRLTVL.

The chain has TRBV7-6 and TRBJ1-4, with 7 bases aligning to TRBD1. Unmatched junction bases numbered 10, after V lost 5 bases and J lost 4 bases. The CDR3 runs 16 residues. CDR1 SGHVS and CDR2 FNYEAQ come from the germline V gene. In nucleotides, the CDR3 is TGTGCCAGCAGCCAACCCGGGACAGAGTATAATGAAAAACTGTTTTTT. This codes for CASSQPGTEYNEKLFF.

This clonotype was seen only a few times. J is TRBJ2-5 and V is TRBV6-1; D not resolved. Germline loops: CDR1 MNHNS, CDR2 SASEGT. Trimming removed 4 bases from V and 4 bases from J, with 16 bases in between. CDR3 length: 15 residues. The DNA for the CDR3 is TGTGCCAGCAGTGGGGGTATCGGACCTGGAGAGACCCAGTACTTC. It codes for CASSGGIGPGETQYF.

At least ten counts were recorded for this clonotype. This chain connects TRBV10-3 to TRBJ2-1; D may be TRBD1 (6 bases). The CDR3 totals 16 residues. Germline CDR1 is ENHRY and CDR2 is SYGVKD. The V gene lost 4 bases and the J gene lost 2 bases, with 15 bases spanning the gap. CDR3 nucleotide sequence: TGTGCCATCAGTGTGACCCGGGACAAAGCCTACAATGAGCAGTTCTTC. Its translation: CAISVTRDKAYNEQFF.

The chain carries TRBV11-2 and TRBJ1-4; D possibly corresponds to TRBD1 (6 bases). V was pared by 7 bases and J by 3 bases, with 33 bases between. The CDR3 contains 21 residues. Germline V gene lookup returns CDR1 SGHAT and CDR2 FQNNGV. This CDR3 reads CASTKTPSPTTGSMANEKLFF. The CDR3 DNA reads as TGTGCCAGCACCAAAACCCCCTCCCCAACGACAGGTTCAATGGCTAATGAAAAACTGTTTTTT.

This clonotype has just a few counts. This chain joins TRBV7-6 and TRBJ2-5, with a possible D match to TRBD2 (6 bases). With 5 bases removed from V and 7 bases from J, the gap between germline ends came to 17 bases. CDR3 length: 14 amino acids. The germline V gene has CDR1 SGHVS and CDR2 FNYEAQ. The CDR3 DNA sequence: TGTGCCAGCAGCCCAGAGGGGACTTGGGGGACCCAGTACTTC. It translates to CASSPEGTWGTQYF.

CDR3 loop: CASSLVGVLGELFF. CDR3 in DNA: TGTGCCAGCAGTTTAGTGGGGGTGCTCGGGGAGCTGTTTTTT. V and J are TRBV12-3 or TRBV12-4 and TRBJ2-2, with D perhaps TRBD1 or TRBD2 (5 bases each). This CDR3 contains 14 residues. V dropped 1 base and J dropped 7 bases, with 10 bases sitting between them.

The chain has TRBV5-1 and TRBJ2-1, with D perhaps TRBD1 (6 bases). V was pared by 0 bases and J by 8 bases, with 15 bases between. CDR1 is SGHRS and CDR2 is YFSETQ in the germline V gene. The CDR3 covers 15 residues. DNA for the CDR3: TGCGCCAGCAGCTTGGTGCAGGGGCCCCTGGATGAGCAGTTCTTC. It is translated as CASSLVQGPLDEQFF.

The gene calls are TRBV7-8 and TRBJ1-1, with D unresolved. Germline V gene lookup returns CDR1 SGHVS and CDR2 FQNEAQ. The CDR3 extends over 17 amino acids. Trimming shortened V by 2 bases and J by 0 bases, and 16 bases separated the two germline ends. The CDR3 loop is CASSLRARLSMNTEAFF. DNA for the CDR3: TGTGCCAGCAGCTTAAGGGCACGCTTATCTATGAACACTGAAGCTTTCTTT.

The genes are TRBV2 and TRBJ2-3; 15 bases align to TRBD2. V trimming: 0 bases; J trimming: 0 bases; junction bases outside the gene matches: 13. Per the germline V gene, CDR1 is SNHLY and CDR2 is FYNNEI. The CDR3 spans 22 residues. CDR3 DNA: TGTGCCAGCAGTGAAGCGCTTCGGGGACTAGCGGGGGGCCACAGTAGCACAGATACGCAGTATTTT. Translating it yields CASSEALRGLAGGHSSTDTQYF.

This chain uses TRBV5-4 with TRBJ2-7, with 7 nucleotides matching TRBD1. The CDR3 is made up of 16 amino acids. The ends lost 2 bases at V and 1 base at J; junction bases unmatched: 9. The germline V gene encodes CDR1 SGHNT and CDR2 YYREEE (reference sequence). The CDR3 here is CASSLNPGTASYEQYF. CDR3 sequence (DNA): TGTGCCAGCAGCTTAAACCCCGGGACAGCTTCCTACGAGCAGTACTTC.

There are many counts of this clonotype. The rearrangement uses TRBV7-3 and TRBJ2-1, with 12 bases lining up with TRBD2. V dropped 2 bases and J dropped 7; count of bases not matched to a gene: 3. This CDR3 has 15 residues. Germline V gene sequence: CDR1 SGHTA, CDR2 FQGTGA. The CDR3 loop is CASSLLAGGRNEQFF. Written as DNA, the CDR3 is TGTGCCAGCAGCTTACTAGCGGGGGGGCGGAATGAGCAGTTCTTC.

The CDR3 protein is CASGLGGGNIQYF. The CDR3 DNA is TGTGCTAGTGGTTTGGGAGGTGGAAACATTCAGTACTTC. V and J are TRBV12-5 and TRBJ2-4; D is unresolved. The V gene's germline CDR1 is LGHNT and CDR2 FRNRAP. V lost 1 base and J lost 6, with 7 bases in between. The CDR3 length is 13 residues.

V gene TRBV19 combines with J gene TRBJ1-5; possible D gene TRBD1, 6 bases. V lost 7 bases to trimming and J lost 12 bases, with 16 bases between them. The CDR3 consists of 12 residues. Germline lookup yields CDR1 LNHDA and CDR2 SQIVND (reference sequence). The CDR3 is CASTIGGGYQHF. The CDR3 bases are TGTGCCAGTACCATAGGGGGGGGATACCAGCATTTT.

This clonotype was counted only a few times. V gene TRBV14 combines with J gene TRBJ2-4; D gene uncertain. Germline V gene sequence: CDR1 SGHDN, CDR2 FVKESK. V dropped 3 bases and J dropped 7 bases, with 10 bases sitting between them. This CDR3 has 13 residues. The CDR3 reads CASSHWDQNIQYF. The CDR3 DNA is TGTGCCAGCAGCCACTGGGATCAGAACATTCAGTACTTC.

This clonotype was counted many times. The genes are TRBV7-6 and TRBJ2-3, with TRBD2 as a possible D gene (5 bases). The V and J ends lost 0 bases and 0 bases respectively, with 10 bases between them. The germline V gene encodes CDR1 SGHVS and CDR2 FNYEAQ. This CDR3 contains 16 residues. The CDR3 DNA follows: TGTGCCAGCAGCTTAGCGGGAGCGAGAAGCACAGATACGCAGTATTTT. The encoded protein is CASSLAGARSTDTQYF.

The chain carries TRBV7-2 and TRBJ2-5; 13 bases fit TRBD2. The CDR3 extends over 17 amino acids. V lost 1 base, J lost 2 bases, and 4 bases stayed unmatched. CDR1 and CDR2 from the germline V gene are SGHTA and FQGNSA. The CDR3 here is CASSLDGLAGVQETQYF. Written as DNA, the CDR3 is TGTGCCAGCAGCTTAGATGGACTAGCGGGGGTACAAGAGACCCAGTACTTC.

The chain links TRBV27 to TRBJ2-3, with D possibly TRBD2 on 7 matching bases. The germline gives CDR1 MNHEY, CDR2 SMNVEV (reference sequence). With 7 bases removed from V and 6 bases from J, the gap between germline ends came to 17 bases. This CDR3 has 14 amino acids. In DNA form, the CDR3 reads TGTGCCAGCACCTGGGGCGGGGGCTGGGATACGCAGTATTTT. Its translation is CASTWGGGWDTQYF.

The chain carries TRBV10-1 and TRBJ2-7; D tentatively reads TRBD1 or TRBD2 (5 bases each). CDR1 is WNHNN and CDR2 is SYGVQD in the germline V gene (reference sequence). The CDR3 loop spans 15 amino acids. The V end was cut by 4 bases, the J end by 2 bases, with 15 bases between. CDR3 residues: CASSGGERSAYEQYF. In DNA form, the CDR3 reads TGCGCCAGCAGTGGAGGGGAAAGATCGGCCTACGAGCAGTACTTC.

The sample holds a few counts of this clonotype. This chain links TRBV2 with TRBJ1-5; perhaps TRBD1 as D (6 bases). The CDR3 has 14 residues. Germline values: CDR1 SNHLY, CDR2 FYNNEI. V lost 2 bases and J 7 bases, leaving 12 bases between the germline ends. The CDR3 DNA is TGTGCCAGCAGTGAAAAGGGGGAAGGGCAGCCCCAGCATTTT. This codes for CASSEKGEGQPQHF.